This TCR beta chain was retrieved from a study of T-cell reconstitution after alpha-beta-depleted transplantation in children. Unique molecular identifiers were built into the TCRbeta library. MiXCR, run by TCRdb on the PCR reads, gives a single entry per CDR3 protein. This table has approximately 300,000 distinct CDR3 sequences, about a tenth appearing once. Overall study results and limits: It was reported that alpha-beta T cells came from several hundred expanded graft clones (about two months after transplant). Surviving recipient cells, namely T cells and thymic progenitors, were the source of high day-60 TCRbeta diversity in some patients. Fresh T-cell production supplied most of the T-cell counts and diversity seen one year after transplant.

Germline V gene lookup returns CDR1 KGHSH and CDR2 LQKENI. V gave up 1 base and J gave up 0 bases, with 13 bases separating them. CDR3 length equals 18 residues. In this sample, this clonotype turned up a few times. Its antigen is still unknown. The source was PBMCs, collected before TCRalphabeta/CD19-depleted stem cell transplant. V is TRBV18 and J is TRBJ2-6; D is undetermined. This receptor was taken from a boy under two years old with acute myeloid leukemia, due to receive a stem cell transplant. CDR3 in DNA: TGTGCCAGCTCACCACTTGTGGCACCCGGCTCTGGGGCCAACGTCCTGACTTTC. Its protein product is CASSPLVAPGSGANVLTF.